One sample yielded the 6 T cell receptor beta chains listed below, sequenced in a study of shared clonotypes between healthy human individuals. CD45RO-negative, CCR7-selected cells formed the naive CD8 fraction, which excluded terminally differentiated effector memory CD45RA+ cells. Assay used: immunoSEQ multiplex PCR; TCRdb lists only in-frame clones, some missing. The sample lists around 2,100,000 clones; roughly 94% were seen once. The sample comprised naive CD8+ T cells sorted from blood. The receptors originated from a man aged 18 to 29 in good health.

In the case of this clone: The same CDR3 also results from other DNA sequences found in this sample. The V call is TRBV6-5, the J call TRBJ1-4; tentatively, D is TRBD1 (5 bases). CDR3 length: 14 amino acids. Germline V gene lookup returns CDR1 MNHEY and CDR2 SVGAGI. The V end lost 0 bases, the J end lost 7 bases, and 9 bases lay between the germline ends. CDR3 protein: CASSYSGEGEKLFF. The CDR3 nucleotides read TGTGCCAGCAGTTACTCGGGGGAGGGTGAAAAACTGTTTTTT.

This clone occurred once. The chain recombines TRBV5-4 with TRBJ2-7; 9 nucleotides agree with TRBD2. Trimming removed 4 bases from V and 5 bases from J; junction bases left unmatched: 22. The CDR3 is 19 residues long. Per the germline V gene, CDR1 is SGHNT and CDR2 is YYREEE (reference sequence). The CDR3 DNA sequence: TGTGCCAGCAGCGCGGGGGGGGGTAGCGCGCCCCTCGAGGACCACGAGCAGTACTTC. It is translated as CASSAGGGSAPLEDHEQYF. The full variable domain, its missing parts supplied by reference TRBV5-4 and TRBJ2-7, is ETGVTQSPTHLIKTRGQQVTLRCSSQSGHNTVSWYQQALGQGPQFIFQYYREEENGRGNFPPRFSGLQFPNYSSELNVNALELDDSALYLCASSAGGGSAPLEDHEQYFGPGTRLTVT.

About this clone: The same CDR3 is also encoded by other DNA sequences in this sample. V and J are TRBV29-1 and TRBJ1-2, with D unresolved. Trimming left V 2 bases short and J 2 bases short, with 3 bases between. Germline V gene lookup returns CDR1 SQVTM and CDR2 ANQGSEA. This CDR3 has 11 residues. The CDR3 coding sequence is TGCAGCGTTGAAATAAACTATGGCTACACCTTC. It codes for CSVEINYGYTF.

This clone is a singleton in its sample. J is TRBJ2-5 and V is TRBV5-4, with D perhaps TRBD2 (5 bases). The V gene lost 5 bases and the J gene lost 2 bases, with 16 bases spanning the gap. CDR1 and CDR2 from the germline V gene are SGHNT and YYREEE (reference sequence). CDR3 size: 15 residues. CDR3 sequence reads: CASRPSGNLQETQYF. In DNA form, the CDR3 reads TGTGCCAGCAGACCCTCGGGGAACCTTCAAGAGACCCAGTACTTC.

V and J are TRBV7-2 and TRBJ1-6; no clear D gene. The V gene lost 0 bases and the J gene lost 0 bases, with 12 bases spanning the gap. The V gene's germline CDR1 is SGHTA and CDR2 FQGNSA. The CDR3 runs to 18 residues. The CDR3 sequence: CASSLAFGVSSYNSPLHF. CDR3 coding DNA: TGTGCCAGCAGCTTAGCATTCGGGGTTAGCTCCTATAATTCACCCCTCCACTTT.

The chain employs TRBV19 and TRBJ2-1; 8 nucleotides line up with TRBD1. Trimming removed 1 base from V and 7 bases from J; junction bases left unmatched: 12. CDR3 length: 17 residues. CDR1 and CDR2 (germline): LNHDA, SQIVND (reference sequence). The DNA of the CDR3 is TGTGCCAGTAGTATAGCCCCGGGACAGGAAGGGTGGAATGAGCAGTTCTTC. Translating gives CASSIAPGQEGWNEQFF.